These 10 T cell receptor beta chains were all obtained from the same sample, sequenced in a study of regulatory T cells in long-lasting Graves disease (dated by TCRdb to 2020 to 2023). Library generation was performed with multiplex PCR. The run used an Illumina HiSeq 4000. TCR beta libraries were built with iRepertoire HTBI primers and Arm-PCR amplification of CDR3 regions. TCRdb reanalyzed the raw reads on its own, using fastp at Q25 for trimming and MiXCR for clone calling, and kept in-frame beta chains. Each record represents a unique CDR3 protein, reported with the most common genes and DNA among its rows. Recorded for this sample are a few hundred thousand distinct CDR3 sequences; 20% to 25% of them occurred a single time. The ten most abundant clones make up about an eighth of the sample. The time point label here, explained by the study, means: persistent/refractory GD, antithyroid drugs over 5 years with positive TRAb. For both TCR sequencing and RNA sequencing, RNA was extracted from PBMCs using TRIzol.

This sample comprised peripheral blood mononuclear cells (PBMCs), obtained when the disease was refractory, from a patient treated with antithyroid drugs. The receptor set was obtained from a female donor with Graves disease.

This clonotype was counted many times. This chain connects TRBV10-3 to TRBJ2-7, with 11 bases identical to TRBD1. Germline V lookup: CDR1 ENHRY, CDR2 SYGVKD. The V and J ends lost 5 bases and 5 bases, in that order; junction bases with no gene match: 5. This CDR3 has 14 residues. CDR3 sequence (DNA): TGTGCCATCAGTTTGGGACAGGGGGTCGACGAGCAGTACTTC. Translation: CAISLGQGVDEQYF.

J is TRBJ2-5 and V is TRBV28, with TRBD1 identical over 12 bases. The CDR3 is 16 residues long. CDR1 and CDR2 (germline): MDHEN, SYDVKM. The trim removed 6 bases at V and 3 bases at J, leaving 8 bases unmatched. The CDR3 sequence is CASRPGTGGGKETQYF. The CDR3 DNA follows: TGTGCCAGCAGACCCGGGACAGGGGGCGGAAAAGAGACCCAGTACTTC.

This clonotype was detected many times. V gene TRBV6-5 combines with J gene TRBJ2-2; D call uncertain. Germline V gene data show CDR1 as MNHEY and CDR2 as SVGAGI. The V gene lost 1 base and the J gene lost 2 bases, with 5 bases spanning the gap. The CDR3 extends over 14 amino acids. CDR3 protein: CASSYYRNTGELFF. The DNA for the CDR3 is TGTGCCAGCAGTTACTACAGAAACACCGGGGAGCTGTTTTTT.

The sample holds many counts of this clonotype. This sequence joins TRBV20-1 and TRBJ2-5, with 9 bases aligning to TRBD1. In germline, CDR1 is DFQATT, CDR2 SNEGSKA (reference sequence). The V gene end was trimmed by 3 bases and the J gene end by 5 bases; junction bases not matched to a gene: 4. The CDR3 has 13 amino acids. CDR3 sequence (DNA): TGCAGTGCTAGGGGGACAGGGAGGGAGACCCAGTACTTC. It encodes CSARGTGRETQYF.

In this sample, this clonotype turned up many times. This chain uses TRBV2 with TRBJ2-7, with 7 bases identical to TRBD2. The CDR3 is made up of 16 amino acids. Looked up from germline, CDR1 is SNHLY and CDR2 is FYNNEI. Trimming took 4 bases from V and 2 from J; bases not matched to a gene: 11. CDR3 nucleotides: TGTGCCAGCAGTGTGGATTCTAGCGGTTCAGCCTACGAGCAGTACTTC. It is translated as CASSVDSSGSAYEQYF.

The chain joins TRBV19 to TRBJ2-7; tentatively, D is TRBD1 (5 bases). This CDR3 spans 15 amino acids. Per the germline V gene, CDR1 is LNHDA and CDR2 is SQIVND (reference sequence). The ends were cut back, 6 bases at V and 0 bases at J, with 15 bases in the middle. For the CDR3, the DNA is TGTGCCAGTAGATCCTTGGCAGGGCTCTCCTACGAGCAGTACTTC. It is translated as CASRSLAGLSYEQYF.

This clonotype was recorded many times. V is TRBV6-1 and J is TRBJ2-7; 7 nucleotides align to TRBD1. After removal of 6 bases from V and 7 bases from J, the junction contained 6 bases not matched to a gene. Germline V CDR1 and CDR2: MNHNS, SASEGT. The CDR3 extends over 12 amino acids. The CDR3 loop is CASSRQGWEQYF. CDR3 nucleotide sequence: TGTGCCAGCAGCAGACAGGGTTGGGAGCAGTACTTC.

V is TRBV24-1 and J is TRBJ2-1, with D hard to call. This CDR3 contains 13 residues. Germline-derived CDR1 and CDR2 are KGHDR and SFDVKD. V was pared by 9 bases and J by 0 bases, with 8 bases between. CDR3 sequence: CATSTISYNEQFF. DNA of the CDR3: TGTGCCACCTCCACGATCTCCTACAATGAGCAGTTCTTC.

This clonotype came up many times. This chain connects TRBV12-3 or TRBV12-4 to TRBJ1-1; D call uncertain. With 3 bases removed from V and 1 base from J, the gap between germline ends came to 9 bases. This CDR3 is built from 14 residues. Here the CDR3 reads CASSFTGPNTEAFF. The CDR3 DNA is TGTGCCAGCAGTTTCACCGGCCCGAACACTGAAGCTTTCTTT.

The chain recombines TRBV27 with TRBJ1-4; TRBD1 is a possible D gene (5 bases). The V gene's germline CDR1 is MNHEY and CDR2 SMNVEV (reference sequence). V was clipped by 3 bases and J by 5 bases, with 13 bases between them. The CDR3 is 15 residues long. CDR3 sequence: CASSFSVRGNEKLFF. The CDR3 DNA is TGTGCCAGCAGTTTCTCCGTTCGGGGGAATGAAAAACTGTTTTTT.